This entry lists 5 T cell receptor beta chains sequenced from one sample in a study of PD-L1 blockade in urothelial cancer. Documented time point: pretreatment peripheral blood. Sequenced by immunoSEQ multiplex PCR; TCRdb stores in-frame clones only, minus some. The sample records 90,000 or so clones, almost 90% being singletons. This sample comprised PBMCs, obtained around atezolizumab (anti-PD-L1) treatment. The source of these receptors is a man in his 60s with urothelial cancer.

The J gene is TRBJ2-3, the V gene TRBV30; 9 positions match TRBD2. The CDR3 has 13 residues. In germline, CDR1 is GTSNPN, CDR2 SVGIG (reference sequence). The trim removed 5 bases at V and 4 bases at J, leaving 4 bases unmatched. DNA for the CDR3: TGTGCCTGGGGGGCGGGAGGGGCAGATACGCAGTATTTT. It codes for CAWGAGGADTQYF.

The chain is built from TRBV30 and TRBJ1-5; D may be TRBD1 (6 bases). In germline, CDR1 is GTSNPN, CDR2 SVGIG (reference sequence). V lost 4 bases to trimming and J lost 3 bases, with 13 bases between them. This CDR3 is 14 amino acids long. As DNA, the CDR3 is TGTGCCTGGAACCATCAGGGGCCCAATCAGCCCCAGCATTTT. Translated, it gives CAWNHQGPNQPQHF.

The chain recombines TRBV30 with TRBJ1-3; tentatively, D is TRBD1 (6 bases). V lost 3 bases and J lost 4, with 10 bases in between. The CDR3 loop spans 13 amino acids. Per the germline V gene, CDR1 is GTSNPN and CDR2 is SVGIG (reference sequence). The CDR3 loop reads CAWRNTGGNTIYF. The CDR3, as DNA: TGTGCCTGGAGGAATACAGGGGGAAACACCATATATTTT. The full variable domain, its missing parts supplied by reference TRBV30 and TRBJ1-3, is SQTIHQWPATLVQPVGSPLSLECTVEGTSNPNLYWYRQAAGRGLQLLFYSVGIGQISSEVPQNLSASRPQDRQFILSSKKLLLSDSGFYLCAWRNTGGNTIYFGEGSWLTVV.

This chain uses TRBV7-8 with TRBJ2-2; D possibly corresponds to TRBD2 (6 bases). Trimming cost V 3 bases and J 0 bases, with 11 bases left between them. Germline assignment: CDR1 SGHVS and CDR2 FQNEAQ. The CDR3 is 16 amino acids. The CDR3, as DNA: TGTGCCAGCAGCTTGGCGGGACTGACGAACACCGGGGAGCTGTTTTTT. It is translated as CASSLAGLTNTGELFF.

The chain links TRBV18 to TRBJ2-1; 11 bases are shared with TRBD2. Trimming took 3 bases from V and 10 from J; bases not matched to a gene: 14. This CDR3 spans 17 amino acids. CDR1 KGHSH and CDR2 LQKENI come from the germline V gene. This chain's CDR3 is CASSPLAGLAERIEQFF. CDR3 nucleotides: TGTGCCAGCTCACCCCTAGCGGGACTAGCGGAGAGGATCGAGCAGTTCTTC.